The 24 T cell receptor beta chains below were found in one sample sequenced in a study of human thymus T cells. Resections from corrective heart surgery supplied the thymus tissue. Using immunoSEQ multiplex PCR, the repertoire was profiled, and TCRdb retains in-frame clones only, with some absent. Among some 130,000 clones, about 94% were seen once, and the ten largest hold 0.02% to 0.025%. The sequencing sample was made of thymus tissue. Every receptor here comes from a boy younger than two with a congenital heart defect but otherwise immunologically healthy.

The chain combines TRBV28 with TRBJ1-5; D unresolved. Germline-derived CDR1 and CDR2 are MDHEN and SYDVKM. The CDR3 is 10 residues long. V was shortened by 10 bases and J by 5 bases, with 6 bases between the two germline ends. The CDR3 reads CANADQPQHF. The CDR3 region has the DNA TGTGCCAACGCAGATCAGCCCCAGCATTTT.

The CDR3 coding sequence is TGTGCCAGCAGCCAAGGTTTAACTAGCGGGGATTCCTACGAGCAGTACTTC. It encodes CASSQGLTSGDSYEQYF. V is TRBV14 and J is TRBJ2-7; 10 bases align to TRBD2. The CDR3 runs to 17 residues. With 1 base clipped from V and 1 base from J, the junction kept 7 bases outside the gene matches. Germline lookup yields CDR1 SGHDN and CDR2 FVKESK. Full variable domain (missing parts from reference TRBV14 and TRBJ2-7): EAGVTQFPSHSVIEKGQTVTLRCDPISGHDNLYWYRRVMGKEIKFLLHFVKESKQDESGMPNNRFLAERTGGTYSTLKVQPAELEDSGVYFCASSQGLTSGDSYEQYFGPGTRLTVT.

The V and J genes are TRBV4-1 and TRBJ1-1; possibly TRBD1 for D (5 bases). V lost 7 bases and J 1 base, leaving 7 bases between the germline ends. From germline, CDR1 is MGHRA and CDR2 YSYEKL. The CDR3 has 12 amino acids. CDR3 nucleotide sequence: TGCGCCAGCACCGGGGCGAACACTGAAGCTTTCTTT. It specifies CASTGANTEAFF.

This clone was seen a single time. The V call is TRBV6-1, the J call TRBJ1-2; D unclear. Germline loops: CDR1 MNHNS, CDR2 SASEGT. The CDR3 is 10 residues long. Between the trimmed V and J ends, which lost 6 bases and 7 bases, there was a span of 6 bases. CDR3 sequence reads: CASRRSGYTF. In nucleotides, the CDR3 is TGTGCCAGCAGGAGAAGTGGCTACACCTTC.

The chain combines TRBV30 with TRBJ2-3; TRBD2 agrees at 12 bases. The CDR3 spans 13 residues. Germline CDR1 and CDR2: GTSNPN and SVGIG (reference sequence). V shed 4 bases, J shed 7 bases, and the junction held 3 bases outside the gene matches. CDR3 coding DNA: TGTGCCTGGACTAGCGGGGGGGTATATACGCAGTATTTT. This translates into CAWTSGGVYTQYF. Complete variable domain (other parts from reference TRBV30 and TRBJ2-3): SQTIHQWPATLVQPVGSPLSLECTVEGTSNPNLYWYRQAAGRGLQLLFYSVGIGQISSEVPQNLSASRPQDRQFILSSKKLLLSDSGFYLCAWTSGGVYTQYFGPGTRLTVL.

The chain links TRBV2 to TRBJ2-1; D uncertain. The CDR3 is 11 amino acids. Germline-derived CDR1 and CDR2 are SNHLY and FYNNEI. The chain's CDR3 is CGHWIRNEQFF. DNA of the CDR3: TGTGGCCACTGGATTAGGAATGAGCAGTTCTTC.

DNA for the CDR3: TGTGCCAGCGCCCGGCGGGCAGCTTACAATGAGCAGTTCTTC. Protein product: CASARRAAYNEQFF. The genes are TRBV27 and TRBJ2-1, with a weak D call TRBD2 (5 bases). The V and J ends lost 8 bases and 4 bases respectively, with 15 bases between them. Germline V gene data show CDR1 as MNHEY and CDR2 as SMNVEV (reference sequence). The length of the CDR3 is 14 residues.

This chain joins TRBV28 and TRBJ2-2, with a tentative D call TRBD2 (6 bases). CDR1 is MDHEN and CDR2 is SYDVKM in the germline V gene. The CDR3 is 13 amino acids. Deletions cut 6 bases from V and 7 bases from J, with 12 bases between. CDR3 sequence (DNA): TGTGCCAGCAGCCAGCCGGGGGACGGGGAGCTGTTTTTT. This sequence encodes CASSQPGDGELFF.

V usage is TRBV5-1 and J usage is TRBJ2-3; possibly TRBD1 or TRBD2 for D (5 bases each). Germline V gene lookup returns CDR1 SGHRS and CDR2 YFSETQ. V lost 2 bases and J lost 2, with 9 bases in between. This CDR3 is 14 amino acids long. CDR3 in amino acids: CASSLRDPTDTQYF. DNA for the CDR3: TGCGCCAGCAGCTTAAGGGACCCCACAGATACGCAGTATTTT.

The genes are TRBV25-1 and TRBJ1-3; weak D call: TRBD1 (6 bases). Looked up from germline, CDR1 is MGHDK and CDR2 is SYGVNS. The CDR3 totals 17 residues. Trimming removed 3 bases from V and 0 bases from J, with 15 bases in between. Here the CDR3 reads CASSDPGTGSSGNTIYF. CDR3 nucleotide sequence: TGTGCCAGCAGTGACCCCGGTACAGGGAGCTCTGGAAACACCATATATTTT.

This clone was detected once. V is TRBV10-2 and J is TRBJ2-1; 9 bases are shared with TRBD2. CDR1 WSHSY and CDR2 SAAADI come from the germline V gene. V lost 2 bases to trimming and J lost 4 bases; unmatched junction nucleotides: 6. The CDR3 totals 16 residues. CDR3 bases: TGCGCCAGCAGTGAGGAGCACGCGGGGGGGTACAATGAGCAGTTCTTC. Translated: CASSEEHAGGYNEQFF.

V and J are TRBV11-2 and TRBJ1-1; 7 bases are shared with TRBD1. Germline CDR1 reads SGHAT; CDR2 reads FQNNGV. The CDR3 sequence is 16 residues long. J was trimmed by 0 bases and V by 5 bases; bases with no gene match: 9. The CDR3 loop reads CASSRRQGGLNTEAFF. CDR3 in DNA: TGTGCCAGCAGCCGTAGACAGGGAGGGCTGAACACTGAAGCTTTCTTT.

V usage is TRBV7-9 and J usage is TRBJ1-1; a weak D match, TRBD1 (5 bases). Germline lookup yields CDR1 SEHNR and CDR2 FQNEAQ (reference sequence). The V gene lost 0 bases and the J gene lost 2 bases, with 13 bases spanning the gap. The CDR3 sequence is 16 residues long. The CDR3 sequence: CASSLARGWGNTEAFF. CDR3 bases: TGTGCCAGCAGCTTAGCTCGGGGGTGGGGAAACACTGAAGCTTTCTTT.

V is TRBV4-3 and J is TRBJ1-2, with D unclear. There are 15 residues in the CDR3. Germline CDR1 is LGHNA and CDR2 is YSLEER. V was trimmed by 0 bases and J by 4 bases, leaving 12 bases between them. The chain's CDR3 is CASSQDVGYSYGYTF. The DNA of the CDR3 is TGCGCCAGCAGCCAAGATGTGGGGTATAGCTATGGCTACACCTTC.

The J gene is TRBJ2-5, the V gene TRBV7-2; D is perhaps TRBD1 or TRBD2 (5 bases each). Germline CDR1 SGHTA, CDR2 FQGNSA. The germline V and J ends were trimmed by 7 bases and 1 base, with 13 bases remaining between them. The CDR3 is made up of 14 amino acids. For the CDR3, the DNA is TGTGCCAGCACCTTCTTGGGGGTCCAAGAGACCCAGTACTTC. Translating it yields CASTFLGVQETQYF.

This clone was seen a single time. Here the CDR3 DNA reads TGCGCCAGCAGCTTGGGACAGGGGTTTGGGCCTGACTATGGCTACACCTTC. Protein product: CASSLGQGFGPDYGYTF. The chain uses TRBV5-1 and TRBJ1-2; 8 nucleotides line up with TRBD1. The CDR3 runs to 17 residues. The trim removed 0 bases at V and 3 bases at J, leaving 10 bases unmatched. Per germline, CDR1 SGHRS and CDR2 YFSETQ.

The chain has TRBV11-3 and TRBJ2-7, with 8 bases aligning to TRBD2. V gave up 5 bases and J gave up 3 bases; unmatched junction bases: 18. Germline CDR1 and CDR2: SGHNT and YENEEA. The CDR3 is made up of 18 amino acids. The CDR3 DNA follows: TGTGCCAGCAGCAATACCCGACAGCGGGGGCGGCACTACTACGAGCAGTACTTC. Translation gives CASSNTRQRGRHYYEQYF.

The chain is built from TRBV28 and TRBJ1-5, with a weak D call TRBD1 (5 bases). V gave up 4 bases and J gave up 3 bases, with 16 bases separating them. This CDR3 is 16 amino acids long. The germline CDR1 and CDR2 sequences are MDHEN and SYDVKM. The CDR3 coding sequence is TGTGCCAGCAGTTCCGGGACTTTCGGTACCAATCAGCCCCAGCATTTT. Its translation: CASSSGTFGTNQPQHF.

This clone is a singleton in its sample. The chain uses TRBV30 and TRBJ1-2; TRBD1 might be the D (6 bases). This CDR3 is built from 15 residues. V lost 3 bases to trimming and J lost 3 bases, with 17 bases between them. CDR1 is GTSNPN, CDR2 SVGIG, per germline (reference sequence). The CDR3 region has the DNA TGTGCCTGGAGAGGGGCGGGGGGGCCATACTATGGCTACACCTTC. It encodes CAWRGAGGPYYGYTF. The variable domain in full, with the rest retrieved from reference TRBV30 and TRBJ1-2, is SQTIHQWPATLVQPVGSPLSLECTVEGTSNPNLYWYRQAAGRGLQLLFYSVGIGQISSEVPQNLSASRPQDRQFILSSKKLLLSDSGFYLCAWRGAGGPYYGYTFGSGTRLTVV.

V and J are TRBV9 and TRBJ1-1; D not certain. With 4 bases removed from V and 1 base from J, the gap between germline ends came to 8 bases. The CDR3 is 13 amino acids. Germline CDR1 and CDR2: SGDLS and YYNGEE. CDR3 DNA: TGTGCCAGCAGCCATCGGACGAACACTGAAGCTTTCTTT. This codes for CASSHRTNTEAFF.

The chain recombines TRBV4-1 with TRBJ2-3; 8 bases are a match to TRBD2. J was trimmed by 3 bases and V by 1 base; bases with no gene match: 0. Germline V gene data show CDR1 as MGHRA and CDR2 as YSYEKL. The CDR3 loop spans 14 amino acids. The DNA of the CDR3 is TGCGCCAGCAGCCAAGCGGGGGGGACAGATACGCAGTATTTT. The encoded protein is CASSQAGGTDTQYF.

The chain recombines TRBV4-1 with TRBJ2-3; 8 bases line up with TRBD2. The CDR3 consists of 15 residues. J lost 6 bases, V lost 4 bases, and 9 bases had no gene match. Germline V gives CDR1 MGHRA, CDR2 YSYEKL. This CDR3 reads CASSPGGALEDTQYF. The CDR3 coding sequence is TGCGCCAGCAGCCCGGGGGGGGCCTTGGAGGATACGCAGTATTTT.

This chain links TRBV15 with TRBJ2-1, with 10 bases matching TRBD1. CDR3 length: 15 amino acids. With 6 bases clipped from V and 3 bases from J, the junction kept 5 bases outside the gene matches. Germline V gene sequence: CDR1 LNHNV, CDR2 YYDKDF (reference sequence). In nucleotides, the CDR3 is TGTGCCACCAGGGGTGGGACAGGGGTCTACAATGAGCAGTTCTTC. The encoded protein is CATRGGTGVYNEQFF.

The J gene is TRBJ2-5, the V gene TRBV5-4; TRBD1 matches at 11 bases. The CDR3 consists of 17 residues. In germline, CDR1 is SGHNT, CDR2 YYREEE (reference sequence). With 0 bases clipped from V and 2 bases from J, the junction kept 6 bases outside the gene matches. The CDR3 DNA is TGTGCCAGCAGCTTGGCCGGGACAGGGGGGGTACAAGAGACCCAGTACTTC. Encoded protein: CASSLAGTGGVQETQYF.